Each of the 27 T cell receptor beta chains below was sequenced from the same sample in a study of T cell repertoires in cytomegalovirus infection. TCRdb ran MiXCR on the reads and lists one entry per CDR3 protein. Of about 300,000 distinct CDR3 sequences listed, 8% to 10% are singletons. The sample was PBMCs. All receptors derive from a human donor in good health (CMV status not recorded). Some clones in this sample may be carry-over from other donors' samples.

This clonotype has a handful of counts. The chain links TRBV5-1 to TRBJ2-3, with 10 bases matching TRBD1. Trimming cost V 3 bases and J 6 bases; bases outside gene matches: 7. This CDR3 has 15 residues. Germline-derived CDR1 and CDR2 are SGHRS and YFSETQ. In DNA form, the CDR3 reads TGCGCCAGCAGCTGGACCGGACAGGGGGTGGATACGCAGTATTTT. It encodes CASSWTGQGVDTQYF.

This clonotype was seen repeatedly, ten times or more. The V and J genes are TRBV12-3 or TRBV12-4 and TRBJ2-3, with TRBD2 as a possible D gene (6 bases). This CDR3 comprises 14 residues. The V end was cut by 3 bases, the J end by 1 base, with 8 bases between. The chain's CDR3 is CASSLGGRTDTQYF. For the CDR3, the DNA is TGTGCCAGCAGTTTGGGAGGACGCACAGATACGCAGTATTTT.

This clonotype was recorded a few times. The chain couples TRBV20-1 to TRBJ1-1; no definite D call. The CDR3 loop spans 13 amino acids. Germline V gene lookup returns CDR1 DFQATT and CDR2 SNEGSKA (reference sequence). The V end lost 6 bases, the J end lost 6 bases, and 17 bases lay between the germline ends. CDR3 in DNA: TGCAGTGCCGAGATTACGTCAGGCGCTGAAGCTTTCTTT. It is translated as CSAEITSGAEAFF.

This clonotype has at least ten counts. The genes are TRBV29-1 and TRBJ1-3, with a tentative D call TRBD1 (6 bases). Per germline, CDR1 SQVTM and CDR2 ANQGSEA. V was pared by 6 bases and J by 0 bases, with 12 bases between. The CDR3 sequence is 14 residues long. CDR3 DNA: TGCAGCGTCCCCAGGACAGTCTCTGGAAACACCATATATTTT. It translates to CSVPRTVSGNTIYF.

This clonotype was detected only a few times. This sequence joins TRBV10-3 and TRBJ2-2; 8 bases line up with TRBD1. Germline values: CDR1 ENHRY, CDR2 SYGVKD. The trim removed 5 bases at V and 3 bases at J, leaving 5 bases unmatched. CDR3 length: 15 amino acids. CDR3 amino acids: CAISPDRVYTGELFF. The CDR3 nucleotides are TGTGCCATCAGTCCGGACAGGGTTTACACCGGGGAGCTGTTTTTT.

This clonotype was seen many times. The chain combines TRBV14 with TRBJ1-2; unclear D gene. V was clipped by 4 bases and J by 7 bases, with 13 bases between them. Germline lookup yields CDR1 SGHDN and CDR2 FVKESK. The CDR3 has 13 amino acids. The CDR3 protein is CASSLVVMAGYTF. The CDR3 bases are TGTGCCAGCAGCCTTGTGGTCATGGCTGGCTACACCTTC.

This clonotype was counted ten times or more. The CDR3 sequence: CASREGRGSYEQYV. CDR3 DNA sequence: TGTGCCAGCCGAGAGGGAAGGGGCTCCTACGAGCAGTACGTC. V gene TRBV28 combines with J gene TRBJ2-7, with D possibly called TRBD1 or TRBD2 (5 bases each). The CDR3 has 14 residues. V shed 8 bases and J shed 0 bases, with 14 bases lying between them. The germline V gene encodes CDR1 MDHEN and CDR2 SYDVKM.

This clonotype was recorded many times. The gene calls are TRBV2 and TRBJ2-2; possible D gene TRBD2, 5 bases. CDR1 is SNHLY, CDR2 FYNNEI, per germline. V was pared by 6 bases and J by 5 bases, with 16 bases between. This CDR3 comprises 15 residues. The CDR3 DNA reads as TGTGCCAGCAGCTCCGACCAGGCGGGTACCGGGGAGCTGTTTTTT. This sequence encodes CASSSDQAGTGELFF.

There are many counts of this clonotype. The chain carries TRBV7-2 and TRBJ1-5, with 8 bases aligning to TRBD1. CDR3 size: 16 residues. Germline assignment: CDR1 SGHTA and CDR2 FQGNSA. The V and J ends lost 5 bases and 5 bases, in that order; junction bases with no gene match: 11. CDR3 in DNA: TGTGCCAGCAGCGCATTCGGGACAGGCTCCGATCAGCCCCAGCATTTT. It yields the protein CASSAFGTGSDQPQHF.

This clonotype was found many times. The rearrangement uses TRBV28 and TRBJ2-1, with 10 bases fitting TRBD1. Germline V gene data show CDR1 as MDHEN and CDR2 as SYDVKM. The length of the CDR3 is 16 residues. The junction had 10 bases not matched to a gene; V was cut back by 5 bases and J by 6 bases. As DNA, the CDR3 is TGTGCCAGCAGTCCCTCGGGACAGGGGTGGGGCAATGAGCAGTTCTTC. Translation gives CASSPSGQGWGNEQFF.

The rearrangement uses TRBV5-1 and TRBJ2-3; D is ambiguous. The V end was cut by 1 base, the J end by 3 bases, with 18 bases between. The germline V gene has CDR1 SGHRS and CDR2 YFSETQ. The CDR3 is 17 residues long. In DNA, the CDR3 is TGCGCCAGCAGCTTGTCCCAAAGTGTTTCCTCGACAGATACGCAGTATTTT. This codes for CASSLSQSVSSTDTQYF.

This clonotype was seen a handful of times. The V and J genes are TRBV20-1 and TRBJ1-1, with D hard to call. CDR3 length: 13 amino acids. The V gene lost 7 bases and the J gene lost 4 bases, with 16 bases spanning the gap. Germline CDR1 is DFQATT and CDR2 is SNEGSKA (reference sequence). CDR3 residues: CSVRKTLSTEAFF. CDR3 bases: TGCAGTGTTCGGAAGACCCTGAGCACTGAAGCTTTCTTT.

This clonotype has ten or more counts. This chain connects TRBV2 to TRBJ2-1; 10 positions match TRBD2. CDR3 length: 16 amino acids. V shed 5 bases and J 2 bases; nucleotides not matched to a gene: 6. Germline loops: CDR1 SNHLY, CDR2 FYNNEI. The CDR3 region has the DNA TGTGCCAGCAGTTATCTAGCGGGGGACACCTACAATGAGCAGTTCTTC. It specifies CASSYLAGDTYNEQFF.

This clonotype was counted only a few times. The V call is TRBV11-2, the J call TRBJ1-2; 8 positions match TRBD1. After removal of 1 base from V and 4 bases from J, the junction contained 8 bases not matched to a gene. Looked up from germline, CDR1 is SGHAT and CDR2 is FQNNGV. CDR3 length: 16 amino acids. The CDR3: CASSLGSRGRSYGYTF. The CDR3 DNA follows: TGTGCCAGCAGCTTAGGGTCCAGGGGGCGCAGCTATGGCTACACCTTC.

The table lists this clonotype with many counts. This chain joins TRBV6-2 or TRBV6-3 and TRBJ2-1, with TRBD2 matching over 10 bases. The CDR3 is 15 amino acids. Germline V gene sequence: CDR1 MNHEY, CDR2 SVGEGT. Unmatched junction bases numbered 5, after V lost 2 bases and J lost 7 bases. The CDR3 DNA reads as TGTGCCAGCAGTTACGTCAAGCGGGGGGGAAATGAGCAGTTCTTC. As protein: CASSYVKRGGNEQFF.

V is TRBV4-2 and J is TRBJ2-1; D uncertain. The CDR3 consists of 14 residues. V was clipped by 5 bases and J by 3 bases, with 11 bases between them. CDR1 LGHNA and CDR2 YNFKEQ come from the germline V gene. The CDR3 here is CASSYRPVYNEQFF. The CDR3 nucleotides read TGTGCCAGCAGCTACAGACCGGTCTACAATGAGCAGTTCTTC.

This clonotype was picked up a small number of times. J is TRBJ1-2 and V is TRBV9; 10 bases agree with TRBD1. The junction had 8 bases not matched to a gene; V was cut back by 4 bases and J by 5 bases. Germline CDR1 and CDR2: SGDLS and YYNGEE. CDR3 length: 15 residues. The CDR3 loop is CASSPRQGASYGYTF. CDR3 sequence (DNA): TGTGCCAGCAGCCCACGACAGGGGGCATCTTATGGCTACACCTTC.

The chain carries TRBV5-1 and TRBJ1-5, with a possible D match to TRBD1 (6 bases). The V end lost 0 bases, the J end lost 5 bases, and 12 bases lay between the germline ends. CDR1 SGHRS and CDR2 YFSETQ come from the germline V gene. The CDR3 length is 15 residues. CDR3 loop: CASSLGTERYQPQHF. Here the CDR3 DNA reads TGCGCCAGCAGCTTGGGGACAGAAAGATATCAGCCCCAGCATTTT.

This rearrangement joins TRBV28 to TRBJ2-2, with D hard to call. The CDR3 length is 15 residues. Looked up from germline, CDR1 is MDHEN and CDR2 is SYDVKM. The V and J ends lost 5 bases and 0 bases respectively, with 10 bases between them. The CDR3 loop reads CASSRVTPNTGELFF. As DNA, the CDR3 is TGTGCCAGCAGTCGGGTGACCCCGAACACCGGGGAGCTGTTTTTT. Complete variable domain (other parts from reference TRBV28 and TRBJ2-2): DVKVTQSSRYLVKRTGEKVFLECVQDMDHENMFWYRQDPGLGLRLIYFSYDVKMKEKGDIPEGYSVSREKKERFSLILESASTNQTSMYLCASSRVTPNTGELFFGEGSRLTVL.

At least ten counts were recorded for this clonotype. V usage is TRBV5-1 and J usage is TRBJ1-1; 11 bases map to TRBD1. This CDR3 is built from 16 residues. J gave up 2 bases and V 3 bases, and 6 bases lay outside the gene matches. In germline, CDR1 is SGHRS, CDR2 YFSETQ. The CDR3 DNA reads as TGCGCCAGCAGCTCACTCGGACAGGGGGCAAACACTGAAGCTTTCTTT. It encodes CASSSLGQGANTEAFF.

A word on this clonotype: A much larger clone lies one base from this, so it may be a read error. This chain uses TRBV7-9 with TRBJ1-1, with TRBD1 as a possible D gene (6 bases). V was cut by 3 bases and J by 4 bases, with 9 bases left in between. The CDR3 loop spans 13 amino acids. Germline assignment: CDR1 SEHNR and CDR2 FQNEAQ (reference sequence). In DNA, the CDR3 is TGTGCCAGCAGCTTCGACAGGACCACTGAAGCTTTCTTT. It encodes CASSFDRTTEAFF.

The chain carries TRBV20-1 and TRBJ1-5; the D is unclear. V lost 4 bases to trimming and J lost 1 base, with 5 bases between them. CDR1 and CDR2 (germline): DFQATT, SNEGSKA (reference sequence). The CDR3 is 12 residues long. CDR3 region: CSATSSNQPQHF. The CDR3, as DNA: TGCAGTGCTACGTCGAGCAATCAGCCCCAGCATTTT.

In this sample, this clonotype turned up many times. The chain employs TRBV6-1 and TRBJ1-1; D remains ambiguous. Deletions cut 6 bases from V and 0 bases from J, with 5 bases between. Germline V gives CDR1 MNHNS, CDR2 SASEGT. The CDR3 is made up of 12 amino acids. This chain's CDR3 is CASRALNTEAFF. The CDR3 DNA reads TGTGCCAGCAGGGCCCTGAACACTGAAGCTTTCTTT.

This clonotype was picked up many times. The chain joins TRBV12-3 or TRBV12-4 to TRBJ1-6; D not certain. The CDR3 runs 15 residues. V shed 1 base and J shed 9 bases, with 13 bases lying between them. The DNA of the CDR3 is TGTGCCAGCAGTTTAGGCGGCAGGTTGGTTTCACCCCTCCACTTT. Its protein is CASSLGGRLVSPLHF.

This clonotype was detected only a few times. The chain joins TRBV29-1 to TRBJ1-1, with D perhaps TRBD1 (5 bases). The CDR3 covers 11 residues. Germline loops: CDR1 SQVTM, CDR2 ANQGSEA. Written as DNA, the CDR3 is TGCAGGACCTCAGAGGGGACTGAAGCTTTCTTT. Translation gives CRTSEGTEAFF.

This clonotype was detected ten times or more. The rearrangement links TRBV6-5 to TRBJ1-1, with D possibly being TRBD1 (6 bases). This CDR3 comprises 14 residues. Trimming left V 5 bases short and J 5 bases short, with 15 bases between. CDR1 and CDR2 (germline): MNHEY, SVGAGI. The CDR3 spells CASSGGTPRTEAFF. CDR3 nucleotides: TGTGCCAGCAGTGGGGGGACACCACGGACTGAAGCTTTCTTT.

This clonotype was detected a few times. CDR3 coding DNA: TGCAGTGCTAGAAAGGGACAGCTGAACACTGAAGCTTTCTTT. It codes for CSARKGQLNTEAFF. The chain links TRBV20-1 to TRBJ1-1; 7 bases match TRBD1. Trimming at V came to 2 bases and at J to 0 bases, leaving 3 bases not matched to a gene. CDR1 and CDR2 from the germline V gene are DFQATT and SNEGSKA (reference sequence). The CDR3 consists of 14 residues.